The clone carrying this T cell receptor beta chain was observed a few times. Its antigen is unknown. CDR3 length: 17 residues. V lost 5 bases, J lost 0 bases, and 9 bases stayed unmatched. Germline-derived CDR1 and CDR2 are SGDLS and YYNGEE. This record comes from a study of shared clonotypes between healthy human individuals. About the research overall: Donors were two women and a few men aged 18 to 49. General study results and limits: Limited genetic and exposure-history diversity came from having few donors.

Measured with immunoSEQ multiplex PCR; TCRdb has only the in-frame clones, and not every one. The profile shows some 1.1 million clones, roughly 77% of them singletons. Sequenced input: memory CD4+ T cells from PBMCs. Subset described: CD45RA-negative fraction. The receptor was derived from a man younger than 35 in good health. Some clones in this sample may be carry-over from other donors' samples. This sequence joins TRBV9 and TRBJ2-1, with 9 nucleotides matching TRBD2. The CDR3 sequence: CASSLASGASSYNEQFF. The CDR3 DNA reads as TGTGCCAGCAGTCTTGCTAGCGGGGCTTCCTCCTACAATGAGCAGTTCTTC.